This entry concerns a single T cell receptor beta chain. Germline values: CDR1 LNHDA, CDR2 SQIVND (reference sequence). The CDR3 covers 15 residues. Unmatched junction bases numbered 9, after V lost 5 bases and J lost 6 bases. This entry is derived from a study of blood T cell repertoires in COVID-19. Overall study context: Samples representing acute and convalescent COVID-19 were sourced from the United States, Italy and Spain. From T cells, B-cell-depleted T cells, or PBMCs came the material, which was cDNA or gDNA.

The protocol was immunoSEQ multiplex PCR, while the TCRdb copy is restricted to in-frame clones and leaves out a portion. The data show some 170,000 clones, about 88% seen once. Sequenced: peripheral blood. This TCR was sampled from a man in his fifties or sixties with active or convalescent COVID-19. This chain connects TRBV19 to TRBJ1-5; 8 bases map to TRBD1. The CDR3 DNA is TGTGCCAGTAGTTCGGACAGGGTGGATGGTCAGCCCCAGCATTTT. Encoded protein: CASSSDRVDGQPQHF.